This TCR beta chain was sequenced for a study of shared clonotypes between healthy human individuals. Across the whole study: Two female and three male donors aged 18 to 49 were enrolled. Plates per donor: three CD4 naive, three CD4 memory, two CD8 naive, one CD8 memory. Points from the study as a whole: A handful of donors had 5% to 6.5% of their naive CD4 clonotypes in common.

On this clone: Its target is unknown.

CDR1 SGHNT and CDR2 YYREEE come from the germline V gene (reference sequence). The V end was cut by 0 bases, the J end by 2 bases, with 14 bases between. This CDR3 has 16 residues. Deep-level settings were used for running the assay. Produced via immunoSEQ multiplex PCR; TCRdb's table is partial and in-frame only. The sample carries around 2.5 million clones, 90% to 95% recorded once. Sequencing was carried out using naive CD4+ T cells from PBMCs. This sample's subset: CD45RA+ positively selected. The chain links TRBV5-4 to TRBJ2-5, with a tentative D call TRBD2 (6 bases). The TCR sequence derives from a man aged 18 to 29 in good health. Some clones in this sample may be carry-over from other donors' samples. In DNA form, the CDR3 reads TGTGCCAGCAGCTTGGCCCCTGGGGCGGGGCAAGAGACCCAGTACTTC. Its protein is CASSLAPGAGQETQYF.